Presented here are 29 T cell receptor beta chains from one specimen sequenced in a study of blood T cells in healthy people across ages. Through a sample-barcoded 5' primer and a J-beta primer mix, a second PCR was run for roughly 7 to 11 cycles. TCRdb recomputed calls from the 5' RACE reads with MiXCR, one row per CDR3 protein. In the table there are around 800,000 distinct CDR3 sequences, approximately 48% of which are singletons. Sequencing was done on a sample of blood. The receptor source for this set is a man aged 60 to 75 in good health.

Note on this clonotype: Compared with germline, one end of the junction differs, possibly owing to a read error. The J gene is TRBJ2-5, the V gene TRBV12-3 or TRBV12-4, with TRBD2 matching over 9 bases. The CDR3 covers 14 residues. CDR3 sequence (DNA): TGTGCCAGCAGTTCCGGGACTAGCCGGGGGACCCGGTACTTC. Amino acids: CASSSGTSRGTRYF.

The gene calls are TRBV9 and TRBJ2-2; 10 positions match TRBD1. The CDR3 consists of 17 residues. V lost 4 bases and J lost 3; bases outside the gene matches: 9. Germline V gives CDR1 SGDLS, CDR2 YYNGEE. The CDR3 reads CASSHSAGTGDTGELFF. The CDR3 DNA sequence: TGTGCCAGCAGCCACAGCGCCGGGACAGGGGACACCGGGGAGCTGTTTTTT. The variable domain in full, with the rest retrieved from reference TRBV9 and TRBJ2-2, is DSGVTQTPKHLITATGQRVTLRCSPRSGDLSVYWYQQSLDQGLQFLIQYYNGEERAKGNILERFSAQQFPDLHSELNLSSLELGDSALYFCASSHSAGTGDTGELFFGEGSRLTVL.

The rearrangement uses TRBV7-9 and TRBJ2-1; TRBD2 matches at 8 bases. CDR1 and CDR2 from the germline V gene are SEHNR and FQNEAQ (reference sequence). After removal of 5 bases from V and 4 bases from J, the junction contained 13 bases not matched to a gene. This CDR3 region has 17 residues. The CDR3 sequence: CASSPPLVAGGYNEQFF. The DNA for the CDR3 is TGTGCCAGCAGCCCCCCTCTCGTTGCGGGGGGTTACAATGAGCAGTTCTTC. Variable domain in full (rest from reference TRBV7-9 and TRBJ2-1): DTGVSQNPRHKITKRGQNVTFRCDPISEHNRLYWYRQTLGQGPEFLTYFQNEAQLEKSRLLSDRFSAERPKGSFSTLEIQRTEQGDSAMYLCASSPPLVAGGYNEQFFGPGTRLTVL.

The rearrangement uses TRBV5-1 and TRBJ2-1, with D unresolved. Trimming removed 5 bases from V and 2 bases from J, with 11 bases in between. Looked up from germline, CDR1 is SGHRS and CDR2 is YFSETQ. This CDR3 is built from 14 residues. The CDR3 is CASRKSEPYNEQFF. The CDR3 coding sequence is TGCGCCAGCAGGAAGTCGGAGCCCTACAATGAGCAGTTCTTC. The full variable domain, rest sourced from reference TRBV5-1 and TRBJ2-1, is KAGVTQTPRYLIKTRGQQVTLSCSPISGHRSVSWYQQTPGQGLQFLFEYFSETQRNKGNFPGRFSGRQFSNSRSEMNVSTLELGDSALYLCASRKSEPYNEQFFGPGTRLTVL.

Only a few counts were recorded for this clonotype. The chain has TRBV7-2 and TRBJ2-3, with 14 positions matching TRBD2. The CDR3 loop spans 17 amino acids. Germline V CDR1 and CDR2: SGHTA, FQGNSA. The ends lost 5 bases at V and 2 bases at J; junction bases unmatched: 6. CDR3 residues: CASSRLAGGGPTDTQYF. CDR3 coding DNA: TGTGCCAGCAGCCGACTAGCGGGGGGGGGCCCCACAGATACGCAGTATTTT. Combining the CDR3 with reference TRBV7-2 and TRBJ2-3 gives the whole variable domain GAGVSQSPSNKVTEKGKDVELRCDPISGHTALYWYRQSLGQGLEFLIYFQGNSAPDKSGLPSDRFSAERTGGSVSTLTIQRTQQEDSAVYLCASSRLAGGGPTDTQYFGPGTRLTVL.

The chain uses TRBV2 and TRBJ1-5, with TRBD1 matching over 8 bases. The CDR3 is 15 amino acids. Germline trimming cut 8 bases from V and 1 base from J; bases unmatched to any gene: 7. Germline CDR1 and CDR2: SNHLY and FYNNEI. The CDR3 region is CASGQGPSSNQPQHF. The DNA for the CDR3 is TGTGCCAGCGGACAGGGTCCTTCGAGCAATCAGCCCCAGCATTTT.

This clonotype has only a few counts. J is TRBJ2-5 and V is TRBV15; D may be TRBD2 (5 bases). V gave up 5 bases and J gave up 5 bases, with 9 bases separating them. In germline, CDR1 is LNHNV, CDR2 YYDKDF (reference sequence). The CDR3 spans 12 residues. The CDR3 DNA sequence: TGTGCCACCAGCGGACGGGATGAGACCCAGTACTTC. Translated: CATSGRDETQYF. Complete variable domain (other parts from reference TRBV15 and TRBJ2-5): DAMVIQNPRYQVTQFGKPVTLSCSQTLNHNVMYWYQQKSSQAPKLLFHYYDKDFNNEADTPDNFQSRRPNTSFCFLDIRSPGLGDTAMYLCATSGRDETQYFGPGTRLLVL.

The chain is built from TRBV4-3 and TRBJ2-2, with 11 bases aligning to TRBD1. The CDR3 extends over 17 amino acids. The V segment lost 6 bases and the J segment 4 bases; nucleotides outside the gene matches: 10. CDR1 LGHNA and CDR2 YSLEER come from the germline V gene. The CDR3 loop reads CASRISDRGLSTGELFF. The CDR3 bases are TGCGCCAGCAGAATCTCGGACAGGGGGCTGAGCACCGGGGAGCTGTTTTTT.

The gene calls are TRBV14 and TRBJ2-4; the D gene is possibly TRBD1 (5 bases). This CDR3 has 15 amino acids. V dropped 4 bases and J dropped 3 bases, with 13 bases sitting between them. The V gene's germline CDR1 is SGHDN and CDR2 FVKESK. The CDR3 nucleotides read TGTGCCAGCAGCCTCGCGACAGAACTCAAAAACATTCAGTACTTC. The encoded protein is CASSLATELKNIQYF. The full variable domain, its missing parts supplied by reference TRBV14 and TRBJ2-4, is EAGVTQFPSHSVIEKGQTVTLRCDPISGHDNLYWYRRVMGKEIKFLLHFVKESKQDESGMPNNRFLAERTGGTYSTLKVQPAELEDSGVYFCASSLATELKNIQYFGAGTRLSVL.

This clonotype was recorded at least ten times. CDR3 sequence (DNA): TGTGCCAGCAGCCCAGTGGGTAGTTCGGAGAAAATGGCGCAGTATTTT. Its protein product is CASSPVGSSEKMAQYF. The chain joins TRBV25-1 to TRBJ2-3, with D hard to call. The germline V gene encodes CDR1 MGHDK and CDR2 SYGVNS. Between the trimmed V and J ends, which lost 6 bases and 10 bases, there was a span of 26 bases. This CDR3 comprises 16 residues. Complete variable domain (other parts from reference TRBV25-1 and TRBJ2-3): EADIYQTPRYLVIGTGKKITLECSQTMGHDKMYWYQQDPGMELHLIHYSYGVNSTEKGDLSSESTVSRIRTEHFPLTLESARPSHTSQYLCASSPVGSSEKMAQYFGPGTRLTVL.

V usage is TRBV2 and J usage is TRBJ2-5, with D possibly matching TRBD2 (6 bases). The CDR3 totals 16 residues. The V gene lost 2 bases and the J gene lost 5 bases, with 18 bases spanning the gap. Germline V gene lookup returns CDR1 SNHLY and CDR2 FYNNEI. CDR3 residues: CASSENMAGFEETQYF. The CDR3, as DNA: TGTGCCAGCAGTGAAAATATGGCGGGGTTTGAGGAGACCCAGTACTTC.

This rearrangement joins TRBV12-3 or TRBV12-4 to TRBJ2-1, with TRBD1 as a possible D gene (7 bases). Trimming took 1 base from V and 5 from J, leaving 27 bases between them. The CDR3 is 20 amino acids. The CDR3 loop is CASSLGPGLGGAGFDNEQFF. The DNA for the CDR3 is TGTGCCAGCAGTTTAGGTCCGGGGTTAGGGGGCGCGGGGTTTGACAATGAGCAGTTCTTC.

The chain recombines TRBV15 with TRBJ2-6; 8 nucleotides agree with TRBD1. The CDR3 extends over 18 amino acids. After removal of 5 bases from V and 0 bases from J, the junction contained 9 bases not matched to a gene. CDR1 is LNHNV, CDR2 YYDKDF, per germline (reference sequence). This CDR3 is CATSQLQGGPSGANVLTF. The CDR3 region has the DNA TGTGCCACCAGCCAATTACAGGGGGGACCCTCTGGGGCCAACGTCCTGACTTTC.

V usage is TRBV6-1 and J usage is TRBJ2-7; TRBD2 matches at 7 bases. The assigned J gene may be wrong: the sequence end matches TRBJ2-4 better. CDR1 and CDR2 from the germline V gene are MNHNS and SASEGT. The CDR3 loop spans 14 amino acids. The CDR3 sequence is CASSSGLPKNIQYF. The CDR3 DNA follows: TGTGCCAGCAGCTCGGGACTACCCAAAAACATTCAGTACTTC.

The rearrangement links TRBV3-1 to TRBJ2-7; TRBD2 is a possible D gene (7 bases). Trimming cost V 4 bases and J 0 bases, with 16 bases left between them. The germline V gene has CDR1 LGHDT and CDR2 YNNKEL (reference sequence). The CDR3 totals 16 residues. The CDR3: CASSRPGGRSSYEQYF. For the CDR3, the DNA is TGTGCCAGCAGCCGCCCGGGGGGCAGGAGCTCCTACGAGCAGTACTTC.

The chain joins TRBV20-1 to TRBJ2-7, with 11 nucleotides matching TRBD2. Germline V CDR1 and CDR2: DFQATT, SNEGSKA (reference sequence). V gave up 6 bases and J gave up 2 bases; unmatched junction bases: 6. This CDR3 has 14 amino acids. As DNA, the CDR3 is TGCAGTGCCATGACTAGCGGGACCGCCTACGAGCAGTACTTC. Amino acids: CSAMTSGTAYEQYF.

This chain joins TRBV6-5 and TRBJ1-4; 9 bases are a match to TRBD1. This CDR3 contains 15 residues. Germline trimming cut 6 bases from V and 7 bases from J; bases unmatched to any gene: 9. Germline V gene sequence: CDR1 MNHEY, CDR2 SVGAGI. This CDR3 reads CASRLRGTGTEKLFF. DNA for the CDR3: TGTGCCAGCAGATTAAGGGGGACAGGGACTGAAAAACTGTTTTTT.

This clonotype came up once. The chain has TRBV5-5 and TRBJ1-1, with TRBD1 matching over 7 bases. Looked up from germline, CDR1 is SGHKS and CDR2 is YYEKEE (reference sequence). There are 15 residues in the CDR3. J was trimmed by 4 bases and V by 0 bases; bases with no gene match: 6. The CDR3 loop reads CASSLEGRGLTEAFF. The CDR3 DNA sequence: TGTGCCAGCAGCTTGGAGGGAAGGGGGCTCACTGAAGCTTTCTTT.

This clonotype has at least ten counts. The CDR3 nucleotides read TGTGCCAGCAGTTTACCTCAGGGCGAGCAGTACTTC. Translating gives CASSLPQGEQYF. This chain connects TRBV27 to TRBJ2-7; a weak D match, TRBD1 (5 bases). V lost 2 bases and J 6 bases, leaving 8 bases between the germline ends. The CDR3 runs to 12 residues. Germline CDR1 is MNHEY and CDR2 is SMNVEV (reference sequence).

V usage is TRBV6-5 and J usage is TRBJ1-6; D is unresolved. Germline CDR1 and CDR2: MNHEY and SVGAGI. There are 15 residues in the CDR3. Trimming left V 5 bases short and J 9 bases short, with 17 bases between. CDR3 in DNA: TGTGCCAGCAGTCCCAGTCGGGAATGGGGTTCACCCCTCCACTTT. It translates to CASSPSREWGSPLHF.

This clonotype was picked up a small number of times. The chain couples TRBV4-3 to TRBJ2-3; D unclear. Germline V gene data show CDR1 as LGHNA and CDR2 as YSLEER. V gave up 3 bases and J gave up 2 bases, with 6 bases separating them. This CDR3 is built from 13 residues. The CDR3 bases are TGCGCCAGCAGCCAGTCTTTCACAGATACGCAGTATTTT. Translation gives CASSQSFTDTQYF.

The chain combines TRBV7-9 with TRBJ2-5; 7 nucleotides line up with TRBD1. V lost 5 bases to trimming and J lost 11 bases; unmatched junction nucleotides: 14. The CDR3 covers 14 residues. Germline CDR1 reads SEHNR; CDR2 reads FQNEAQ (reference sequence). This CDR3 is CASSATGAYAQQYF. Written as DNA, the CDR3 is TGTGCCAGCAGCGCAACAGGGGCCTACGCTCAGCAGTACTTC.

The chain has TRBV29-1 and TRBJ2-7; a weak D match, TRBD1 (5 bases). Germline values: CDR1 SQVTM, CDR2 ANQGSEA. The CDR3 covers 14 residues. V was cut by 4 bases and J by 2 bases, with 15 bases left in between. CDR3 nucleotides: TGCAGCGTTGTTGCATGGGGCGGTACCTACGAGCAGTACTTC. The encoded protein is CSVVAWGGTYEQYF.

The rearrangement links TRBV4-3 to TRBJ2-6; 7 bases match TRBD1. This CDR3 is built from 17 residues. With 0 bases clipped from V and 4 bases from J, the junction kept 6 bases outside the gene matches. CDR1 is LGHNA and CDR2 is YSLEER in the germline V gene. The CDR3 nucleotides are TGCGCCAGCAGCCAAGATCCGACAGGGACAGGGGCCAACGTCCTGACTTTC. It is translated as CASSQDPTGTGANVLTF.

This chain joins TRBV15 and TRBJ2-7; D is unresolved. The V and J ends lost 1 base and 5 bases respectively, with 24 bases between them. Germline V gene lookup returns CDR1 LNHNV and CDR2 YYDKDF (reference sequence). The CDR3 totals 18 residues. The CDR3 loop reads CATSRALNRNPQGDEQYF. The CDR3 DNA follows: TGTGCCACCAGCAGAGCCCTCAACCGCAATCCTCAAGGCGACGAGCAGTACTTC.

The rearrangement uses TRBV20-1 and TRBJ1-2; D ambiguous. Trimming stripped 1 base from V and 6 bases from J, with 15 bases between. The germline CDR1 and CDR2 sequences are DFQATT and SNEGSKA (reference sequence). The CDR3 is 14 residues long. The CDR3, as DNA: TGCAGTGCTAGAGCCCGGGTGTTGGACGATGGCTACACCTTC. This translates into CSARARVLDDGYTF.

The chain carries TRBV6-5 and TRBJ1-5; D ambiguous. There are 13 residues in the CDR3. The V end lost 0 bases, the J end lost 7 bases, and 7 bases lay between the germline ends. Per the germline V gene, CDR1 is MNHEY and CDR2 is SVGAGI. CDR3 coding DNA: TGTGCCAGCAGTTACTCGGAGGTGCAGCCCCAGCATTTT. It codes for CASSYSEVQPQHF.

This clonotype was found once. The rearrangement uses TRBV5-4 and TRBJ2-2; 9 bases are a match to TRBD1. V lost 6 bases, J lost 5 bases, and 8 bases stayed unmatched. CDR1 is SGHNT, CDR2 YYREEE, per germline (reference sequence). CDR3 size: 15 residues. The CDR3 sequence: CASKPTGGYTGELFF. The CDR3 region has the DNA TGTGCCAGCAAACCAACAGGGGGCTATACCGGGGAGCTGTTTTTT.

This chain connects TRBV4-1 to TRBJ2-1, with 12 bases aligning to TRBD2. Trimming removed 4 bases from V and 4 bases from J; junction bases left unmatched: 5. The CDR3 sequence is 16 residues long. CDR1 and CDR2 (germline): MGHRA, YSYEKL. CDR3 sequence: CASSRWTSGEYNEQFF. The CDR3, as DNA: TGCGCCAGCAGCCGGTGGACTAGCGGGGAGTACAATGAGCAGTTCTTC.